Listed below are T cell receptor beta chains from one sample, sequenced in a study of cytomegalovirus exposure and HLA in healthy donors. The assay was immunoSEQ multiplex PCR, and TCRdb's table has in-frame clones only and misses some. The profile shows approximately 73,000 clones, roughly 95% of them singletons. The sequencing input was PBMCs. Receptor source: a man aged 18 to 29 in good health and CMV-seronegative. Each CDR3 is given with its conserved first and last residue. A D gene is named only where the DNA matches it firmly. Where a row states a size, it is once, few, many or the class of an expanded clone; other rows omit it.

clone size	V gene	D gene	J gene	CDR3 protein	CDR3 DNA
NA	TRBV28	NA	TRBJ1-4	CASRPRLPTNEKLFF	TGTGCCAGCAGGCCCAGGCTCCCAACTAATGAAAAACTGTTTTTT
NA	TRBV7-9	TRBD1	TRBJ2-7	CASSPGQGRPYEQYF	TGTGCCAGCAGCCCGGGACAGGGGCGCCCCTACGAGCAGTACTTC
once	TRBV27	NA	TRBJ2-5	CASRENIKGETQYF	TGTGCCAGCAGGGAAAATATTAAGGGGGAGACCCAGTACTTC
NA	TRBV4-2	TRBD1	TRBJ1-1	CASSRFAGQGRGEAFF	TGTGCCAGCAGCCGATTCGCCGGACAGGGAAGAGGTGAAGCTTTCTTT
once	TRBV28	NA	TRBJ2-5	CASSLTGWGTQYF	TGTGCCAGCAGTTTAACAGGCTGGGGGACCCAGTACTTC
NA	TRBV5-6	NA	TRBJ1-1	CASQMTAAGTEAFF	TGTGCCAGCCAAATGACGGCCGCGGGGACTGAAGCTTTCTTT
NA	TRBV28	TRBD1	TRBJ1-1	CASRTGQGRAFF	TGTGCCAGCAGGACGGGACAGGGAAGAGCTTTCTTT
NA	TRBV19	NA	TRBJ2-7	CASSIQGGYYEQYF	TGTGCCAGTAGTATACAGGGGGGATATTACGAGCAGTACTTC
NA	TRBV6-1	TRBD1	TRBJ1-2	CASSGDSPYGYTF	TGTGCCAGCAGTGGGGACAGCCCCTATGGCTACACCTTC
NA	TRBV5-5	NA	TRBJ1-5	CASTQAYSNQPQHF	TGTGCCAGCACCCAGGCGTATAGCAATCAGCCCCAGCATTTT
NA	TRBV7-8	NA	TRBJ2-3	CASSFASSTDTQYF	TGTGCCAGCAGCTTTGCGTCTAGCACAGATACGCAGTATTTT
NA	TRBV11-1	NA	TRBJ2-7	CATARRGLREQYF	TGTGCCACCGCCAGGAGGGGACTGCGCGAGCAGTACTTC
NA	TRBV7-9	NA	TRBJ1-1	CASSLANRPDSKSTEAFF	TGTGCCAGCAGCTTAGCAAACAGGCCGGACAGTAAGAGTACTGAAGCTTTCTTT
NA	TRBV28	TRBD1	TRBJ1-1	CASSSGTGAAFF	TGTGCCAGCAGTTCAGGGACAGGGGCCGCTTTCTTT
NA	TRBV5-1	TRBD1	TRBJ1-2	CASSLFHGTGDGYTF	TGCGCCAGCAGCCTGTTCCATGGGACAGGTGACGGCTACACCTTC